This record concerns one T cell receptor (beta chain) sequence. Clones were read by immunoSEQ multiplex PCR, and TCRdb kept only the in-frame ones, dropping some. There are roughly 2.5 million clones in the sample; approximately 94% occur only once, and about 0.13% lies in the top ten. This entry is derived from a study of shared clonotypes between healthy human individuals. Sequencing input: naive CD4+ T cells sorted from blood. Regarding subset: CD45RA+ positively selected. This clonotype was obtained from a man younger than 35 in good health.

CDR3 amino acids: CASSPGNGFYNEQFF. CDR3 bases: TGTGCCAGCTCACCGGGAAATGGGTTCTACAATGAGCAGTTCTTC. The V gene is TRBV18, the J gene TRBJ2-1, with D unclear. The CDR3 extends over 15 amino acids. CDR1 KGHSH and CDR2 LQKENI come from the germline V gene. Trimming removed 3 bases from V and 3 bases from J, with 12 bases in between.